The 14 T cell receptor beta chains below come from one sample, sequenced in a study of T cell responses to AZD1222 COVID-19 vaccine. TCRdb keeps only in-frame clones here, not all; method: immunoSEQ multiplex PCR. The table has fewer than 200,000 clones, around 89% seen once; the top ten hold more than 25%. The starting material was peripheral blood, obtained 28 days after the second AZD1222 dose. The receptor source for this set is an adult who received the AZD1222 COVID-19 vaccine.

The chain links TRBV27 to TRBJ2-1; 11 bases line up with TRBD2. CDR3 length: 15 amino acids. CDR1 MNHEY and CDR2 SMNVEV come from the germline V gene (reference sequence). V was pared by 3 bases and J by 7 bases, with 5 bases of the junction left unmatched. CDR3 in amino acids: CASSFGTSGSNEQFF. The CDR3 nucleotides are TGTGCCAGCAGTTTCGGGACTAGCGGATCTAATGAGCAGTTCTTC.

The genes are TRBV28 and TRBJ2-7; D is possibly TRBD1 or TRBD2 (5 bases each). With 7 bases removed from V and 6 bases from J, the gap between germline ends came to 16 bases. The germline gives CDR1 MDHEN, CDR2 SYDVKM. The CDR3 has 13 residues. The CDR3, as DNA: TGTGCCAGCACCCATAGGACACTAGGCGAGCAGTACTTC. Its protein product is CASTHRTLGEQYF. Filled out from reference TRBV28 and TRBJ2-7, the complete variable domain reads DVKVTQSSRYLVKRTGEKVFLECVQDMDHENMFWYRQDPGLGLRLIYFSYDVKMKEKGDIPEGYSVSREKKERFSLILESASTNQTSMYLCASTHRTLGEQYFGPGTRLTVT.

This clone was observed a single time. This chain joins TRBV7-3 and TRBJ2-2, with unresolved D. The V gene's germline CDR1 is SGHTA and CDR2 FQGTGA. V was trimmed by 6 bases and J by 4 bases, leaving 9 bases between them. This CDR3 comprises 13 residues. CDR3: CASSRPGTGELFF. Here the CDR3 DNA reads TGTGCCAGCAGTCGACCCGGCACCGGGGAGCTGTTTTTT.

This chain uses TRBV7-9 with TRBJ1-1; D is perhaps TRBD1 (6 bases). Trimming took 4 bases from V and 7 from J, leaving 25 bases between them. Germline CDR1 and CDR2: SEHNR and FQNEAQ (reference sequence). The CDR3 covers 17 residues. The CDR3 here is CASSWNLRGEQKDEAFF. In DNA form, the CDR3 reads TGTGCCAGCAGCTGGAACCTCAGGGGCGAACAAAAAGATGAAGCTTTCTTT.

This rearrangement joins TRBV27 to TRBJ1-5; weak D call: TRBD1 (6 bases). V shed 8 bases and J shed 2 bases, with 10 bases lying between them. The CDR3 runs to 13 residues. Germline loops: CDR1 MNHEY, CDR2 SMNVEV (reference sequence). CDR3 region: CASGYRGNQPQHF. The CDR3 DNA reads as TGTGCCAGCGGGTACAGGGGCAATCAGCCCCAGCATTTT.

The J gene is TRBJ2-5, the V gene TRBV20-1; no firm D call. Trimming stripped 5 bases from V and 7 bases from J, with 11 bases between. The CDR3 totals 11 residues. CDR1 is DFQATT, CDR2 SNEGSKA, per germline (reference sequence). The CDR3 loop is CSALVRGTQYF. CDR3 DNA sequence: TGCAGTGCTCTGGTCCGAGGGACCCAGTACTTC.

The V call is TRBV7-2, the J call TRBJ2-7, with a tentative D call TRBD2 (6 bases). V was shortened by 7 bases and J by 2 bases, with 15 bases between the two germline ends. This CDR3 is 14 amino acids long. Looked up from germline, CDR1 is SGHTA and CDR2 is FQGNSA. In DNA, the CDR3 is TGTGCCAGCACGGGCGGGATGGTGGCCTACGAGCAGTACTTC. This sequence encodes CASTGGMVAYEQYF.

The V call is TRBV19, the J call TRBJ2-5; either TRBD1 or TRBD2 may supply D (5 bases each). In germline, CDR1 is LNHDA, CDR2 SQIVND (reference sequence). Trimming took 8 bases from V and 5 from J, leaving 12 bases between them. This CDR3 spans 12 amino acids. The CDR3 sequence: CASARGGETQYF. The CDR3 DNA reads as TGTGCCAGTGCCCGGGGCGGCGAGACCCAGTACTTC.

The chain couples TRBV25-1 to TRBJ2-3; D gene ambiguous. This CDR3 is built from 13 residues. The V and J ends lost 8 bases and 2 bases respectively, with 11 bases between them. CDR1 is MGHDK and CDR2 is SYGVNS in the germline V gene. The CDR3 DNA follows: TGTGCCAGCCAGGACCCCTTCACAGATACGCAGTATTTT. Translation gives CASQDPFTDTQYF.

The rearrangement joins TRBV7-6 to TRBJ2-7; the D gene is possibly TRBD1 (5 bases). Germline-derived CDR1 and CDR2 are SGHVS and FNYEAQ. V shed 4 bases and J shed 0 bases, with 16 bases lying between them. The CDR3 loop spans 16 amino acids. In DNA, the CDR3 is TGTGCCAGCAGCTCGAGAGACAGTAAAAACTCCTACGAGCAGTACTTC. Translation gives CASSSRDSKNSYEQYF.

As DNA, the CDR3 is TGCAGTGCTAGTCCCGGACAGGGAGAGGGCTACACCTTC. Protein sequence: CSASPGQGEGYTF. This rearrangement joins TRBV20-1 to TRBJ1-2; TRBD1 matches at 8 bases. V dropped 3 bases and J dropped 8; count of bases not matched to a gene: 8. CDR3 length equals 13 residues. The germline CDR1 and CDR2 sequences are DFQATT and SNEGSKA (reference sequence).

The chain carries TRBV9 and TRBJ1-6; the D is unclear. Germline CDR1 SGDLS, CDR2 YYNGEE. The CDR3 covers 15 residues. V dropped 1 base and J dropped 7 bases, with 12 bases sitting between them. The CDR3 DNA is TGTGCCAGCAGCGTAAATTCGGAAGGGAATTCACCCCTCCACTTT. Translation: CASSVNSEGNSPLHF. Based on the CDR3 plus reference TRBV9 and TRBJ1-6, the full variable domain is DSGVTQTPKHLITATGQRVTLRCSPRSGDLSVYWYQQSLDQGLQFLIQYYNGEERAKGNILERFSAQQFPDLHSELNLSSLELGDSALYFCASSVNSEGNSPLHFGNGTRLTVT.

The rearrangement links TRBV28 to TRBJ2-2; 8 bases agree with TRBD2. Trimming at V came to 7 bases and at J to 7 bases, leaving 14 bases not matched to a gene. Germline V gene data show CDR1 as MDHEN and CDR2 as SYDVKM. CDR3 length: 16 amino acids. The CDR3, as DNA: TGTGCCAGCACCGGAGCCAGCGGGAGCCGGATCGGGGAGCTGTTTTTT. Protein: CASTGASGSRIGELFF.

The genes are TRBV27 and TRBJ2-2, with D uncertain. Germline loops: CDR1 MNHEY, CDR2 SMNVEV (reference sequence). Trimming took 2 bases from V and 2 from J, leaving 9 bases between them. This CDR3 has 15 residues. CDR3 coding DNA: TGTGCCAGCAGTTTAAGGCAGATCAACACCGGGGAGCTGTTTTTT. As protein: CASSLRQINTGELFF.